This T cell receptor beta chain derives from a study of T cell responses to AZD1222 COVID-19 vaccine. Produced via immunoSEQ multiplex PCR; TCRdb's table is partial and in-frame only. The data hold 65,000 to 85,000 clones, with around four fifths observed a single time. Turning to this clone: Its antigen is not identified.

Study results and limitations: Vaccination with two AZD1222 doses was followed by a rise in Spike-specific TCR breadth and depth.

Trimming took off 10 bases at V and 8 bases at J, with 20 bases between the two ends. Germline loops: CDR1 LNHDA, CDR2 SQIVND (reference sequence). The CDR3 sequence is 14 residues long. The sequencing used peripheral blood, collected on day 0 of AZD1222 vaccination. The clonotype originates from an adult in good health. The V and J genes are TRBV19 and TRBJ2-2; D may be TRBD1 or TRBD2 (7 bases each). The CDR3 sequence: CATNRDSGTGELFF. CDR3 DNA sequence: TGTGCCACGAACCGGGACAGCGGGACGGGGGAGCTGTTTTTT.